Listed below are T cell receptor beta chains from one sample, sequenced in a study of T-cell reconstitution after alpha-beta-depleted transplantation in children. MiXCR was run by TCRdb on the PCR reads, yielding one entry per CDR3 protein. The sample records fewer than 500,000 distinct CDR3 sequences, over 40% being singletons. This sample comprised PBMCs, obtained before TCRalphabeta/CD19-depleted stem cell transplant. These receptors all come from a girl under 10 years old with aplastic anemia, due to receive a stem cell transplant. The CDR3 runs from the conserved cysteine through the conserved F or W. The order of the fields is V gene, J gene, D gene, CDR3 protein. A D gene is named only where the DNA matches it firmly.

V: TRBV12-3/TRBV12-4; J: TRBJ1-1; D: TRBD1; CDR3: CASRTGGAMNTEAFF
V: TRBV7-2; J: TRBJ2-6; D: -; CDR3: CASSALSTVSGANVLTF
V: TRBV5-6; J: TRBJ2-2; D: -; CDR3: CASSSRATNPNTGELFF
V: TRBV30; J: TRBJ1-1; D: -; CDR3: CAWSVGGNRVTEAFF
V: TRBV6-1; J: TRBJ2-3; D: TRBD2; CDR3: CASSPRTSTYSTDTQYF
V: TRBV4-1; J: TRBJ2-7; D: -; CDR3: CASSQVGGSYEQYF
V: TRBV7-6; J: TRBJ2-2; D: -; CDR3: CASSRGGGRWELFF
V: TRBV7-2; J: TRBJ1-4; D: -; CDR3: CASSSYNREKLFF
V: TRBV15; J: TRBJ1-2; D: TRBD1; CDR3: CATSPSGQAHYGYTF
V: TRBV5-1; J: TRBJ2-7; D: TRBD1; CDR3: CASSLGGQAPGYEQYF
V: TRBV7-9; J: TRBJ2-3; D: -; CDR3: CASSSVRDQADTQYF
V: TRBV6-5; J: TRBJ2-7; D: -; CDR3: CASKGSNYEQYF
V: TRBV7-9; J: TRBJ2-7; D: -; CDR3: CASSQSSGAYEQYF
V: TRBV20-1; J: TRBJ2-1; D: TRBD2; CDR3: CSAIGLAGGPVKSSYNEQFF
V: TRBV11-2; J: TRBJ2-7; D: TRBD2; CDR3: CASSKPRTSGTRSSYEQYF
V: TRBV7-9; J: TRBJ1-2; D: -; CDR3: CASSLVGEPSYGYTF
V: TRBV5-1; J: TRBJ2-7; D: -; CDR3: CASSLVVVAGAMGLEQYF
V: TRBV12-3/TRBV12-4; J: TRBJ1-2; D: -; CDR3: CASSEGGGGYTF
V: TRBV5-1; J: TRBJ1-4; D: -; CDR3: CASSLDPVAANEKLFF
V: TRBV7-7; J: TRBJ2-7; D: -; CDR3: CASSLEVGSDEQYF
V: TRBV5-1; J: TRBJ2-7; D: -; CDR3: CASSYTGVGLDEQYF
V: TRBV7-9; J: TRBJ2-6; D: -; CDR3: CASLRGANVLTF
V: TRBV6-1; J: TRBJ2-7; D: TRBD1; CDR3: CASSGRTGVSYEQYF